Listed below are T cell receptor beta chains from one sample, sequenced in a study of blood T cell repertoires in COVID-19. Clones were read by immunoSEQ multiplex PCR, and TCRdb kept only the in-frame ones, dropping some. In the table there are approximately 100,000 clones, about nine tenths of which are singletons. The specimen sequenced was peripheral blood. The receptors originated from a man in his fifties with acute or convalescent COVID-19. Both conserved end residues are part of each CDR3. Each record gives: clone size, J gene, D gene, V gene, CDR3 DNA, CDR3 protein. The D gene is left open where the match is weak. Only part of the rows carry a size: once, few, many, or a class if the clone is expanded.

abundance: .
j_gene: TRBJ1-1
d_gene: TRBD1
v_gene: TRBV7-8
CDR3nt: TGTGCCAGCAGCTTAGACCCGACAGGGATGAACACTGAAGCTTTCTTT
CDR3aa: CASSLDPTGMNTEAFF

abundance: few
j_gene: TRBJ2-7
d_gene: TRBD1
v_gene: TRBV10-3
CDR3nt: TGTGCCATCAGTGAGTCTACGGGCGGGACAGGGCACGAGCAGTACTTC
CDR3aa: CAISESTGGTGHEQYF

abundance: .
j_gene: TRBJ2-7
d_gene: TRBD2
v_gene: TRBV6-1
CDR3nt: TGTGCCAGCAGTGAAGGAGTGGGAGGGGAGCCCTACTACGAGCAGTACTTC
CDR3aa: CASSEGVGGEPYYEQYF

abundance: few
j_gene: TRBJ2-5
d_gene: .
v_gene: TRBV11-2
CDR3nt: TGTGCCAGCAGCTTTATGCTAGCTCAAGAGACCCAGTACTTC
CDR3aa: CASSFMLAQETQYF

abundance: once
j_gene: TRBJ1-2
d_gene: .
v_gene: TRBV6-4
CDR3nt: TGTGCCAGCAGTGTAGTCGTGGGAGGAGGCTACACCTTC
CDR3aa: CASSVVVGGGYTF

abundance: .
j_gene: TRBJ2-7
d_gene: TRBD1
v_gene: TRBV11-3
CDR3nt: TGTGCCAGCAGCGCCAGACAGGGGCTACCCTACGAGCAGTACTTC
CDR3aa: CASSARQGLPYEQYF

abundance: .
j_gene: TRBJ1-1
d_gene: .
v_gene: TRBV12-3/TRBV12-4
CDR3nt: TGTGCCAGCAGCCCTAGTCGGGTGGCTGAAGCTTTCTTT
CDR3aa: CASSPSRVAEAFF

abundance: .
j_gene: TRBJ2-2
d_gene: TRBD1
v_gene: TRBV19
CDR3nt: TGTGCCAGTAGTTCGCTTCTGTATCAGGGGGCTGGCACCGGGGAGCTGTTTTTT
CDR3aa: CASSSLLYQGAGTGELFF

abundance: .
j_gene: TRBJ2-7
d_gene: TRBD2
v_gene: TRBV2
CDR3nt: TGTGCCAGCAGTCCTTTTCCCCTAGCGGGAGTGGGCTACGAGCAGTACTTC
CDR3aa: CASSPFPLAGVGYEQYF

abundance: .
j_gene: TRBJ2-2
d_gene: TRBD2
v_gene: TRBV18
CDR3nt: TGTGCCAGCTCGATAGCGGGAGGGAACACCGGGGAGCTGTTTTTT
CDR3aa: CASSIAGGNTGELFF

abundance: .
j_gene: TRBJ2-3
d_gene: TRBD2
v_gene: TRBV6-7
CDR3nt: TGTGCCAGCAGTTCAGGACTAGATCGAGGGGATACGCAGTATTTT
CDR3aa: CASSSGLDRGDTQYF

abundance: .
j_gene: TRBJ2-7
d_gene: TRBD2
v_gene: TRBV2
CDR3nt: TGTGCCAGCAGTGAGGGGGGGACTAGAAGCTACGAGCAGTACTTC
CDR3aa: CASSEGGTRSYEQYF

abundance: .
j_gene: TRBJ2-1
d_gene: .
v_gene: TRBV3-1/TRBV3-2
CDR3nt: TGTGCCAGCAGCCCGCGCGCGGGACGATGGTATGAGCAGTTCTTC
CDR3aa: CASSPRAGRWYEQFF

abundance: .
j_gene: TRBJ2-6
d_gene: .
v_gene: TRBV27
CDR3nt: TGTGCCAGCAGTTCCTCCTCTGGGGCCAACGTCCTGACTTTC
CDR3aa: CASSSSSGANVLTF

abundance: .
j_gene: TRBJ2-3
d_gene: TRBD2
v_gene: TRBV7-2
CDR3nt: TGTGCCAGCAGCCCAGTATTAGCGGGAGTGTCGGGCACAGATACGCAGTATTTT
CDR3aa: CASSPVLAGVSGTDTQYF

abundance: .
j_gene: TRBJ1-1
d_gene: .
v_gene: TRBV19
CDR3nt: TGTGCCAGTAGCGGAGTGGTTTGGAATGAAGCTTTCTTT
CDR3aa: CASSGVVWNEAFF

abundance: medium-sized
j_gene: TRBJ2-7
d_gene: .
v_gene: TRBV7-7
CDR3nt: TGTGCCAGCAGCTTAGCGGGGCGCGCCGAGCAGTACTTC
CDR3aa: CASSLAGRAEQYF

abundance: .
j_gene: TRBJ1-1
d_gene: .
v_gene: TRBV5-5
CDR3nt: TGTGCCAGCAGCGTTACAGAGAGGGTTAACACTGAAGCTTTCTTT
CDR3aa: CASSVTERVNTEAFF